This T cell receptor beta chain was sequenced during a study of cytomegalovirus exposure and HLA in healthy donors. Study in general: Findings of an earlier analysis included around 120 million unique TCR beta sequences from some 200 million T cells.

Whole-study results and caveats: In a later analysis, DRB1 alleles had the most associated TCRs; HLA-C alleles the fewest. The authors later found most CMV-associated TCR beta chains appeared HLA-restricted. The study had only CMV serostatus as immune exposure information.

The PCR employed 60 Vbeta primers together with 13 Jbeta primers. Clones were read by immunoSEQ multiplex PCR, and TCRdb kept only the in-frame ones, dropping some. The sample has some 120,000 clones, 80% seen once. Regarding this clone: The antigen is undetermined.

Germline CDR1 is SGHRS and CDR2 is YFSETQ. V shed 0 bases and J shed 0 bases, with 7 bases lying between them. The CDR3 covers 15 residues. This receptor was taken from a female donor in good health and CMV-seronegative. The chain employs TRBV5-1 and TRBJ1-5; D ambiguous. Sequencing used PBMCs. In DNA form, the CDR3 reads TGCGCCAGCAGCTTGGACAGTCTTAGCAATCAGCCCCAGCATTTT. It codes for CASSLDSLSNQPQHF.